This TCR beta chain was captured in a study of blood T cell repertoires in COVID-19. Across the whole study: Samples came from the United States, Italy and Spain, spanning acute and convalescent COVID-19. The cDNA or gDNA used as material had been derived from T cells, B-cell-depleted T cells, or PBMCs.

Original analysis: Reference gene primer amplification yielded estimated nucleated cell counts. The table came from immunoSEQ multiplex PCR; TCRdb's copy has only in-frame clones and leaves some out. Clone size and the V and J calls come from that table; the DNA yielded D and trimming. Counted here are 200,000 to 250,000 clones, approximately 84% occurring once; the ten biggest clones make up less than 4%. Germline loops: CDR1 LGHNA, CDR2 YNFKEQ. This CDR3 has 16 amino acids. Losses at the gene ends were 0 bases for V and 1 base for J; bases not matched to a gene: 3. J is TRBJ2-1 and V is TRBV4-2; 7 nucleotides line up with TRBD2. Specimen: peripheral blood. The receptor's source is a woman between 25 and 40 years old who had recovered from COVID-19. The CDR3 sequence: CASSQDLAASYNEQFF. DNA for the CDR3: TGTGCCAGCAGCCAAGACCTAGCGGCTTCCTACAATGAGCAGTTCTTC.